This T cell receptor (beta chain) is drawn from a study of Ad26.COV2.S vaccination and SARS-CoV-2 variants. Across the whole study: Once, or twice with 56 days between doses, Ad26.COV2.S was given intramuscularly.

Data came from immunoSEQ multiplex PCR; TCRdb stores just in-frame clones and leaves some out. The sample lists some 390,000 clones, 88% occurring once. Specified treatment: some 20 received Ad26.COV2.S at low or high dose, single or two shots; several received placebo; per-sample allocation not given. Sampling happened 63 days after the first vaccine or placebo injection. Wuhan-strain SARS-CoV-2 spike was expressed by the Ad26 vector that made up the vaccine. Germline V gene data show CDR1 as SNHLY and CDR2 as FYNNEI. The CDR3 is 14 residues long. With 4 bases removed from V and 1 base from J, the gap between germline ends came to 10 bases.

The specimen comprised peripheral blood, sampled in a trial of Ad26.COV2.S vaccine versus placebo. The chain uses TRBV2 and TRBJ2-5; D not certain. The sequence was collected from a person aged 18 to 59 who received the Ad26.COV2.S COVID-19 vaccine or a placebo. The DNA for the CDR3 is TGTGCCAGCAGTGGAGGAGTTTCCCAAGAGACCCAGTACTTC. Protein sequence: CASSGGVSQETQYF.